This is a list of T cell receptor beta chains from one sample in a study of blood T cell repertoires in COVID-19. The table came from immunoSEQ multiplex PCR; TCRdb's copy has only in-frame clones and leaves some out. The sample holds under 300,000 clones, about 88% seen once. Sequenced input: peripheral blood. These receptor sequences come from a young man with active or convalescent COVID-19. Both conserved end residues are part of each CDR3. The D gene is left open where the match is weak.

length,J,V,D,DNA,CDR3
13,TRBJ1-6,TRBV9,TRBD1,TGTGCCAGCAGCGGACAGGGCAATTCACCCCTCCACTTT,CASSGQGNSPLHF
14,TRBJ2-7,TRBV27,-,TGTGCCAGCAGTTTCCATTCCCAGAACTACGAGCAGTACTTC,CASSFHSQNYEQYF
14,TRBJ1-1,TRBV7-9,TRBD1,TGTGCCAGCAGCCTGACAGGGCCAAACACTGAAGCTTTCTTT,CASSLTGPNTEAFF
13,TRBJ2-7,TRBV5-5,TRBD1,TGTGCCAGCAGGTCGACAGGGGACTACGAGCAGTACTTC,CASRSTGDYEQYF
14,TRBJ2-3,TRBV9,-,TGTGCCAGCTCCCCCGGGATTAAAACAGATACGCAGTATTTT,CASSPGIKTDTQYF
17,TRBJ2-2,TRBV28,-,TGTGCCAGCAGATCCCTCGCGCTAGCGAAGAACACCGGGGAGCTGTTTTTT,CASRSLALAKNTGELFF
12,TRBJ1-6,TRBV30,-,TGTGCCTGGAGTATTCCAGGGGCACCCCTCCACTTT,CAWSIPGAPLHF
15,TRBJ2-7,TRBV27,-,TGTGCCAGCAGTTTATCGGCGACATTCCCCTACGAGCAGTACTTC,CASSLSATFPYEQYF
15,TRBJ2-2,TRBV2,TRBD2,TGTGCCAGCAGTGGGGAGGCGGGGGACACCGGGGAGCTGTTTTTT,CASSGEAGDTGELFF
15,TRBJ1-5,TRBV10-3,-,TGTGCCATCAGTGAGCAGGGCGGAAGCAATCAGCCCCAGCATTTT,CAISEQGGSNQPQHF
17,TRBJ2-5,TRBV7-2,TRBD2,TGTGCCAGCAGCCTAACAAGACTAGCGGGGACGGCCGCAGGCCAGTACTTC,CASSLTRLAGTAAGQYF
15,TRBJ1-1,TRBV21-1,-,TGTGCCAGCAGCAAACAGGGGGCGGCGAACACTGAAGCTTTCTTT,CASSKQGAANTEAFF
13,TRBJ2-2,TRBV12-3/TRBV12-4,TRBD2,TGTGCCAGCAGACTAGCGGGCACCGGGGAGCTGTTTTTT,CASRLAGTGELFF
12,TRBJ1-1,TRBV28,-,TGTGCCAGCGCACTCATGAACACTGAAGCTTTCTTT,CASALMNTEAFF